This T cell receptor beta chain appears in the sequencing data of a study of cytomegalovirus exposure and HLA in healthy donors. Trimming took 2 bases from V and 4 from J, leaving 12 bases between them. CDR3 length: 15 residues. Germline V lookup: CDR1 SGHVS, CDR2 FQNEAQ. Vbeta (60) and Jbeta (13) primers were used in the PCR. Here immunoSEQ multiplex PCR was the method, and the copy in TCRdb shows in-frame clones only, minus some. The sample includes 100,000 or so clones, 60% to 85% of them seen just once. The sequence derives from a male donor in good health and CMV-seronegative. Sequencing input: PBMCs. The chain carries TRBV7-8 and TRBJ1-5; D unclear. The CDR3 nucleotides are TGTGCCAGCAGCTTAACCACAGAGCCGAATCAGCCCCAGCATTTT. Protein sequence: CASSLTTEPNQPQHF.